The clone carrying this T cell receptor beta chain was counted a single time. This sample is part of a study of blood T cell repertoires in COVID-19. Study context: Sources were T cells, B-cell-depleted T cells, or PBMCs; the material itself was cDNA or gDNA.

There are 16 residues in the CDR3. The V segment lost 4 bases and the J segment 8 bases; nucleotides outside the gene matches: 16. Per the germline V gene, CDR1 is GTSNPN and CDR2 is SVGIG (reference sequence). In the authors' workflow: Amplification of reference gene primers provided the estimated nucleated cell counts. Using immunoSEQ multiplex PCR, the repertoire was profiled, and TCRdb retains in-frame clones only, with some absent. For V, J and clone size, that table is used; D and trimming come from the DNA. This sample has tens of thousands of clones, with 70% to 85% found just once. The sample comprised peripheral blood. The TCR sequence derives from a woman aged 60 to 75 with acute or convalescent COVID-19. V gene TRBV30 combines with J gene TRBJ1-4, with 7 bases lining up with TRBD1. The CDR3 bases are TGTGCCTGGAAGAGGGGGCGCGATTTTGGATCCGAAAAACTGTTTTTT. Protein sequence: CAWKRGRDFGSEKLFF.